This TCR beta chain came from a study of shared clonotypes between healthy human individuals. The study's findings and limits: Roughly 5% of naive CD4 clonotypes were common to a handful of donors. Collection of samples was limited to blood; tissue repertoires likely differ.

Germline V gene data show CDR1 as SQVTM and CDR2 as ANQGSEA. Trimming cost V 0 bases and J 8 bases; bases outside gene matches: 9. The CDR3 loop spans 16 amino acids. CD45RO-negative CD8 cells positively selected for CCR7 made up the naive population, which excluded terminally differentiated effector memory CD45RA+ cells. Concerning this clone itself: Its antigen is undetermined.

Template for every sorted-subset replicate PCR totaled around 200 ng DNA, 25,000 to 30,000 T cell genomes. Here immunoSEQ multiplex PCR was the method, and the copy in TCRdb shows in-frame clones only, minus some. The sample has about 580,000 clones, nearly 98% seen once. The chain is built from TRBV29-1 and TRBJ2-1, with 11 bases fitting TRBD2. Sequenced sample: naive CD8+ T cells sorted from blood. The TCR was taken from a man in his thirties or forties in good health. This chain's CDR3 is CSVEDADSGRAYEQFF. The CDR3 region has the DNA TGCAGCGTTGAAGACGCGGATAGCGGGAGGGCGTATGAGCAGTTCTTC.